These 31 T cell receptor beta chains came from one sample sequenced in a study of T cells after yellow fever vaccination (dated by TCRdb to between 2019 and 2020). Receptor libraries were prepared by 5' RACE. Sequencing was carried out with an Illumina NovaSeq 6000. In TCRdb, the public reads were trimmed at Q25 with fastp and aligned with MiXCR, with productive beta chains retained. Every entry covers one CDR3 protein and lists the most common genes and DNA from its rows. The sample table holds hundreds of thousands of distinct CDR3 sequences, of which roughly 3.5% were seen once. The biggest ten clones account for 20% to 30% of the sample. Reading the label with the study, this specimen's treatment or condition is: live attenuated yellow fever vaccine strain. The specimen comprised PBMCs, sampled on the day of the yellow fever booster vaccination. Receptors originate from a man between 18 and 29 years old who received the YFV17D yellow fever vaccine.

The rearrangement links TRBV4-1 to TRBJ1-1; no definite D call. Germline V gene lookup returns CDR1 MGHRA and CDR2 YSYEKL. V was clipped by 1 base and J by 4 bases, with 13 bases between them. The CDR3 extends over 15 amino acids. CDR3 nucleotides: TGCGCCAGCAGCCAAGCCCGGGTGGCATTCACTGAAGCTTTCTTT. It is translated as CASSQARVAFTEAFF.

The chain carries TRBV6-5 and TRBJ2-4; no clear D. Deletions cut 0 bases from V and 0 bases from J, with 9 bases between. The germline gives CDR1 MNHEY, CDR2 SVGAGI. This CDR3 has 16 residues. CDR3 bases: TGTGCCAGCAGTTACTCGAGTTCGGGAGCCAAAAACATTCAGTACTTC. Translating it yields CASSYSSSGAKNIQYF.

This clonotype was recorded at least ten times. The rearrangement uses TRBV12-3 or TRBV12-4 and TRBJ2-3, with a possible D match to TRBD2 (5 bases). The CDR3 is made up of 14 amino acids. V was shortened by 7 bases and J by 4 bases, with 15 bases between the two germline ends. In nucleotides, the CDR3 is TGTGCCAGCACCAAGGACTTTCCCTCAGATACGCAGTATTTT. The encoded protein is CASTKDFPSDTQYF.

This clonotype was observed many times. V is TRBV3-1 and J is TRBJ2-7; D is uncertain. Germline values: CDR1 LGHDT, CDR2 YNNKEL (reference sequence). Trimming pared 0 bases from V and 6 bases from J, leaving 15 bases between. The length of the CDR3 is 15 residues. The CDR3 sequence: CASSQEVAVLREQYF. In DNA form, the CDR3 reads TGTGCCAGCAGCCAAGAAGTCGCGGTCCTCCGCGAGCAGTACTTC.

This clonotype came up once. The rearrangement uses TRBV10-3 and TRBJ2-1, with 7 nucleotides matching TRBD2. The V gene end was trimmed by 2 bases and the J gene end by 6 bases; junction bases not matched to a gene: 10. Germline CDR1 reads ENHRY; CDR2 reads SYGVKD. This CDR3 contains 16 residues. Here the CDR3 reads CAISEGGRAVGNEQFF. The CDR3 DNA reads as TGTGCCATCAGTGAGGGTGGGAGGGCCGTCGGCAATGAGCAGTTCTTC.

This clonotype was seen repeatedly, ten times or more. This chain joins TRBV7-9 and TRBJ2-3, with D possibly matching TRBD2 (5 bases). V lost 2 bases to trimming and J lost 6 bases, with 18 bases between them. CDR1 SEHNR and CDR2 FQNEAQ come from the germline V gene (reference sequence). This CDR3 region has 16 residues. CDR3 bases: TGTGCCAGCAGCTTACCCCACTTCCCCCCGGGGGATACGCAGTATTTT. The encoded protein is CASSLPHFPPGDTQYF.

This clonotype was found many times. V gene TRBV7-8 combines with J gene TRBJ2-1; a possible D gene is TRBD2 (6 bases). The CDR3 runs to 16 residues. Germline values: CDR1 SGHVS, CDR2 FQNEAQ. Trimming pared 5 bases from V and 0 bases from J, leaving 14 bases between. CDR3 amino acids: CASSAPPAGSYNEQFF. CDR3 DNA sequence: TGTGCCAGCAGCGCCCCCCCAGCGGGCTCCTACAATGAGCAGTTCTTC.

There are a few counts of this clonotype. Written as DNA, the CDR3 is TGTGCCAGCAGCTTATTCGCGGGGGGGCTCTCCACCGGGGAGCTGTTTTTT. Translation gives CASSLFAGGLSTGELFF. This chain joins TRBV7-3 and TRBJ2-2, with TRBD2 matching over 9 bases. The CDR3 length is 17 residues. The junction had 8 bases not matched to a gene; V was cut back by 2 bases and J by 4 bases. Germline-derived CDR1 and CDR2 are SGHTA and FQGTGA.

The CDR3 bases are TGTGCCAGTAGTATGGAGCGGGGCACAGATACGCAGTATTTT. This translates into CASSMERGTDTQYF. This sequence joins TRBV19 and TRBJ2-3; tentative D call: TRBD2 (6 bases). Per germline, CDR1 LNHDA and CDR2 SQIVND (reference sequence). Trimming pared 3 bases from V and 1 base from J, leaving 8 bases between. There are 14 residues in the CDR3. The entire variable domain, with the rest obtained from reference TRBV19 and TRBJ2-3, is as follows: DGGITQSPKYLFRKEGQNVTLSCEQNLNHDAMYWYRQDPGQGLRLIYYSQIVNDFQKGDIAEGYSVSREKKESFPLTVTSAQKNPTAFYLCASSMERGTDTQYFGPGTRLTVL.

This chain connects TRBV11-2 to TRBJ2-5, with D possibly TRBD2 on 7 matching bases. The CDR3 consists of 15 residues. The germline V gene encodes CDR1 SGHAT and CDR2 FQNNGV. Trimming took 5 bases from V and 5 from J, leaving 18 bases between them. CDR3 nucleotide sequence: TGTGCCAGCAGCCGGGGGGCGGGGGTACGGGAGACCCAGTACTTC. Translation gives CASSRGAGVRETQYF.

This clonotype was recorded at least ten times. The chain carries TRBV19 and TRBJ1-5, with unresolved D. Trimming pared 5 bases from V and 3 bases from J, leaving 11 bases between. There are 14 residues in the CDR3. Germline CDR1 is LNHDA and CDR2 is SQIVND (reference sequence). Here the CDR3 reads CASSVGRFNQPQHF. CDR3 sequence (DNA): TGTGCCAGTAGTGTCGGACGGTTCAATCAGCCCCAGCATTTT.

This clonotype was seen many times. The chain carries TRBV10-3 and TRBJ1-5; D uncertain. V gave up 8 bases and J gave up 5 bases, with 16 bases separating them. Per germline, CDR1 ENHRY and CDR2 SYGVKD. There are 14 residues in the CDR3. The CDR3 DNA reads TGTGCCATCGGCTCCGGGTTGAATGATCAGCCCCAGCATTTT. It codes for CAIGSGLNDQPQHF.

This clonotype turned up a few times. The V gene is TRBV29-1, the J gene TRBJ1-6; D is undetermined. The CDR3 sequence is 14 residues long. V dropped 5 bases and J dropped 4 bases, with 12 bases sitting between them. From germline, CDR1 is SQVTM and CDR2 ANQGSEA. As DNA, the CDR3 is TGCAGCGTTAGGACCTCCGATTATAATTCACCCCTCCACTTT. Translated: CSVRTSDYNSPLHF. Full variable domain (remainder filled in from reference TRBV29-1 and TRBJ1-6): SAVISQKPSRDICQRGTSLTIQCQVDSQVTMMFWYRQQPGQSLTLIATANQGSEATYESGFVIDKFPISRPNLTFSTLTVSNMSPEDSSIYLCSVRTSDYNSPLHFGNGTRLTVT.

This clonotype has ten or more counts. This chain connects TRBV6-1 to TRBJ1-2, with D unclear. The CDR3 length is 12 residues. V lost 4 bases, J lost 5 bases, and 8 bases lay in between. Germline CDR1 is MNHNS and CDR2 is SASEGT. The CDR3 nucleotides are TGTGCCAGCAGTGCCCAGAGGTATGGCTACACCTTC. Translated, it gives CASSAQRYGYTF.

Details on this clonotype: A much larger clonotype is one base distant, so this may be a read error. This chain joins TRBV5-1 and TRBJ2-3; D is uncertain. Germline CDR1 and CDR2: SGHRS and YFSETQ. The CDR3 runs 13 residues. V lost 0 bases and J lost 4, with 6 bases in between. This chain's CDR3 is CASSLVTADTQYF. The CDR3 DNA reads TGCGCCAGCAGCTTGGTCACTGCAGATACGCAGTATTTT.

This clonotype was seen many times. The V gene is TRBV7-8, the J gene TRBJ2-7; 7 nucleotides align to TRBD1. Germline V gene sequence: CDR1 SGHVS, CDR2 FQNEAQ. The length of the CDR3 is 15 residues. Trimming at V came to 2 bases and at J to 5 bases, leaving 9 bases not matched to a gene. As DNA, the CDR3 is TGTGCCAGCAGCTTATGGGTGAATCAGGGGGACGAGCAGTACTTC. It translates to CASSLWVNQGDEQYF.

The rearrangement links TRBV30 to TRBJ1-1, with D uncertain. The germline CDR1 and CDR2 sequences are GTSNPN and SVGIG (reference sequence). The germline V and J ends were trimmed by 3 bases and 1 base, with 15 bases remaining between them. This CDR3 contains 15 residues. CDR3 in amino acids: CAWRKGTTTNTEAFF. The CDR3 DNA sequence: TGTGCCTGGAGGAAGGGTACCACAACGAACACTGAAGCTTTCTTT.

The J gene is TRBJ2-6, the V gene TRBV7-9, with D unclear. With 0 bases removed from V and 3 bases from J, the gap between germline ends came to 6 bases. This CDR3 is built from 15 residues. CDR1 SEHNR and CDR2 FQNEAQ come from the germline V gene (reference sequence). In nucleotides, the CDR3 is TGTGCCAGCAGCTTAGCAGGGAATGGGGCCAACGTCCTGACTTTC. Residues: CASSLAGNGANVLTF.

This clonotype was counted at least ten times. The CDR3 DNA reads as TGTGCCAGCAGAGATACAGGGACGAACACTGAAGCTTTCTTT. As protein: CASRDTGTNTEAFF. J is TRBJ1-1 and V is TRBV11-2, with D tentatively TRBD1 (6 bases). The CDR3 contains 14 residues. Germline assignment: CDR1 SGHAT and CDR2 FQNNGV. V lost 6 bases and J lost 1, with 12 bases in between. Full variable domain (outside the CDR3, taken from reference TRBV11-2 and TRBJ1-1): EAGVAQSPRYKIIEKRQSVAFWCNPISGHATLYWYQQILGQGPKLLIQFQNNGVVDDSQLPKDRFSAERLKGVDSTLKIQPAKLEDSAVYLCASRDTGTNTEAFFGQGTRLTVV.

The chain carries TRBV24-1 and TRBJ1-2, with TRBD1 as a possible D gene (5 bases). The germline CDR1 and CDR2 sequences are KGHDR and SFDVKD. The CDR3 totals 13 residues. V was shortened by 6 bases and J by 3 bases, with 10 bases between the two germline ends. The CDR3 DNA reads as TGTGCCACCAGTCGAGGGGTGGACTATGGCTACACCTTC. Protein sequence: CATSRGVDYGYTF.

This clonotype was detected a few times. The genes are TRBV3-1 and TRBJ1-2; D possibly corresponds to TRBD1 (6 bases). The CDR3 is 17 residues long. Trimming pared 0 bases from V and 6 bases from J, leaving 20 bases between. Germline lookup yields CDR1 LGHDT and CDR2 YNNKEL (reference sequence). CDR3 protein: CASSQDFPRQAADGYTF. The CDR3 DNA reads TGTGCCAGCAGCCAAGATTTCCCTCGACAGGCCGCTGATGGCTACACCTTC.

This clonotype was recorded at least ten times. J is TRBJ2-7 and V is TRBV27; D call uncertain. This CDR3 contains 12 residues. The germline gives CDR1 MNHEY, CDR2 SMNVEV (reference sequence). V was shortened by 6 bases and J by 2 bases, with 8 bases between the two germline ends. The CDR3 sequence: CASRAQTYEQYF. The CDR3 DNA follows: TGTGCCAGCAGAGCACAAACCTACGAGCAGTACTTC.

This clonotype was recorded at least ten times. The chain couples TRBV6-2 or TRBV6-3 to TRBJ1-2; the D gene is possibly TRBD1 (6 bases). Germline values: CDR1 MNHEY, CDR2 SVGEGT. This CDR3 is 13 amino acids long. V was pared by 6 bases and J by 2 bases, with 10 bases between. In DNA, the CDR3 is TGTGCCAGCAGACGCACAGGGAACTATGGCTACACCTTC. It translates to CASRRTGNYGYTF.

The chain combines TRBV9 with TRBJ2-3, with D perhaps TRBD2 (6 bases). The CDR3 totals 15 residues. Germline CDR1 is SGDLS and CDR2 is YYNGEE. The germline V and J ends were trimmed by 2 bases and 3 bases, with 13 bases remaining between them. CDR3 DNA: TGTGCCAGCAGCGTTTCATGGGGGGTGACAGATACGCAGTATTTT. Protein sequence: CASSVSWGVTDTQYF.

This clonotype has a count of ten or more. V gene TRBV11-2 combines with J gene TRBJ1-2, with 7 bases matching TRBD1. Per the germline V gene, CDR1 is SGHAT and CDR2 is FQNNGV. The CDR3 has 14 residues. V shed 5 bases and J 4 bases; nucleotides not matched to a gene: 7. CDR3: CASSRTTGVYGYTF. CDR3 DNA sequence: TGTGCCAGCAGCAGAACTACAGGGGTCTATGGCTACACCTTC.

The chain joins TRBV5-1 to TRBJ2-2; TRBD1 aligns across 8 bases. The CDR3 contains 16 residues. J gave up 2 bases and V 2 bases, and 5 bases lay outside the gene matches. Germline assignment: CDR1 SGHRS and CDR2 YFSETQ. CDR3 sequence: CASSLGQGSNTGELFF. DNA of the CDR3: TGCGCCAGCAGCTTAGGACAGGGAAGCAACACCGGGGAGCTGTTTTTT.

This clonotype was counted between two and nine times. V gene TRBV7-2 combines with J gene TRBJ2-4, with D possibly matching TRBD1 (6 bases). The CDR3 sequence is 16 residues long. V dropped 2 bases and J dropped 2 bases, with 13 bases sitting between them. Germline CDR1 SGHTA, CDR2 FQGNSA. CDR3 nucleotide sequence: TGTGCCAGCAGCTTAACAGGGACGATAACCAAAAACATTCAGTACTTC. Translation: CASSLTGTITKNIQYF.

This clonotype was seen repeatedly, ten times or more. The chain recombines TRBV4-3 with TRBJ2-2; TRBD2 matches at 7 bases. The germline CDR1 and CDR2 sequences are LGHNA and YSLEER. The trim removed 0 bases at V and 8 bases at J, leaving 9 bases unmatched. The CDR3 loop spans 16 amino acids. CDR3 coding DNA: TGCGCCAGCAGCCAAGAATGGGGGGACTACGGTGGGGAGCTGTTTTTT. Translating it yields CASSQEWGDYGGELFF.

The rearrangement uses TRBV7-9 and TRBJ2-1, with a weak D call TRBD2 (6 bases). Looked up from germline, CDR1 is SEHNR and CDR2 is FQNEAQ (reference sequence). The CDR3 covers 14 residues. Deletions cut 8 bases from V and 5 bases from J, with 16 bases between. CDR3 nucleotides: TGTGCCAGCCGAAGGGGACTGACTAACAATGAGCAGTTCTTC. As protein: CASRRGLTNNEQFF.

The chain couples TRBV5-1 to TRBJ2-3; TRBD2 matches at 8 bases. V was clipped by 6 bases and J by 1 base; unmatched bases: 4. This CDR3 is built from 14 residues. Looked up from germline, CDR1 is SGHRS and CDR2 is YFSETQ. The CDR3, as DNA: TGCGCCAGCAATAGCGGGGCGGGCACAGATACGCAGTATTTT. Amino acids: CASNSGAGTDTQYF.

The chain links TRBV5-5 to TRBJ2-2; no clear D gene. This CDR3 has 15 amino acids. Germline V gene lookup returns CDR1 SGHKS and CDR2 YYEKEE (reference sequence). V was cut by 1 base and J by 0 bases, with 7 bases left in between. The CDR3 protein is CASSLYSANTGELFF. DNA for the CDR3: TGTGCCAGCAGCTTGTACAGTGCGAACACCGGGGAGCTGTTTTTT.